This T cell receptor (beta chain) came from a study of cytomegalovirus exposure and HLA in healthy donors. Whole-study findings and limits: Data from an earlier analysis indicated that most TCR beta V segments were productive either about 87% or about 30% of the time.

With 60 Vbeta and 13 Jbeta primers, the PCR was carried out. Clones were sequenced by immunoSEQ multiplex PCR, and TCRdb holds only the in-frame ones, with some missing. The data contain about 160,000 clones, approximately 76% of them singletons. Note on this clone: The antigen is undetermined.

This CDR3 spans 15 amino acids. V lost 2 bases and J lost 0, with 11 bases in between. The germline V gene encodes CDR1 SGHRS and CDR2 YFSETQ. This chain joins TRBV5-1 and TRBJ1-2; possibly TRBD1 for D (5 bases). The source material was PBMCs. The receptor was derived from a female donor in good health and CMV-seronegative. DNA for the CDR3: TGCGCCAGCAGCTTCGCAGGGCAGCCTAACTATGGCTACACCTTC. Its translation is CASSFAGQPNYGYTF.